What follows is one T cell receptor (beta chain) and its context. The data are from a study of blood T cell repertoires in COVID-19. Study at large: The origin of the acute and convalescent COVID-19 samples was the United States, Italy and Spain.

Per the original data handling: From reference gene primer amplification, estimates of nucleated cell counts were derived. Libraries were prepared by immunoSEQ multiplex PCR; TCRdb keeps only in-frame clonotypes and omits some of them. The D gene and trimming were derived from the DNA, and the V and J assignments and clone size from that table. The sample lists under 200,000 clones, around four fifths occurring once. Germline CDR1 and CDR2: MNHEY and SVGEGT. The trim removed 6 bases at V and 4 bases at J, leaving 8 bases unmatched. The CDR3 has 17 residues. The TCR comes from a man in his sixties or seventies with active or convalescent COVID-19. The sequencing sample was made of peripheral blood. The rearrangement links TRBV6-2 or TRBV6-3 to TRBJ2-6, with TRBD1 matching 11 bases. The CDR3 sequence is CASSLDRGLRGANVLTF. In DNA form, the CDR3 reads TGTGCCAGCAGCCTGGACAGGGGGCTAAGGGGGGCCAACGTCCTGACTTTC.